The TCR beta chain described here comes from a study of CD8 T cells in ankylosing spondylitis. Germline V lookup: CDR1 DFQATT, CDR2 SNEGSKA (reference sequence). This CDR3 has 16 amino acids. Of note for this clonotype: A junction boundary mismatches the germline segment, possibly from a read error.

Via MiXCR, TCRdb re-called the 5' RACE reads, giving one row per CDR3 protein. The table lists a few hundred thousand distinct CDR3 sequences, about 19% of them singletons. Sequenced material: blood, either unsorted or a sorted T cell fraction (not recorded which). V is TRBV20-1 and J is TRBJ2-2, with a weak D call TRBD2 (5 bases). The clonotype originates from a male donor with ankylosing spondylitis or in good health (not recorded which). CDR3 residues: CSTRDPRVSNTGELFF. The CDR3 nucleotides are TGCAGTACTAGAGATCCCCGGGTCTCGAACACCGGGGAGCTGTTTTTT.